Sequencing of this T cell receptor (beta chain) was carried out in a study of blood T cell repertoires in COVID-19. The germline V gene encodes CDR1 SGDLS and CDR2 YYNGEE. The CDR3 loop spans 18 amino acids. The ends lost 4 bases at V and 6 bases at J; junction bases unmatched: 9. The protocol was immunoSEQ multiplex PCR, while the TCRdb copy is restricted to in-frame clones and leaves out a portion. Altogether about 150,000 clones are present, more than 75% being singletons, with the ten largest covering approximately 14%. J is TRBJ2-2 and V is TRBV9, with 16 nucleotides matching TRBD2. This sequence was found in a human donor with acute or convalescent COVID-19. The donor label of this sample is uncertain. The specimen sequenced was peripheral blood. CDR3 sequence (DNA): TGTGCCAGCAGCCCGCCGGGACTAGCGGGGGGGGACGCCGGGGAGCTGTTTTTT. It encodes CASSPPGLAGGDAGELFF.